A selection of T cell receptor beta chains follows, all from one sample in a study of shared clonotypes between healthy human individuals. Assay used: immunoSEQ multiplex PCR; TCRdb lists only in-frame clones, some missing. The table has some 2.4 million clones, 93% seen once. Material: naive CD4+ T cells from PBMCs. These TCRs come from a young man in good health. Some clones in this sample may be carry-over from other donors' samples. The CDR3 runs from the conserved cysteine through the conserved F or W. A D gene is named only where the DNA matches it firmly. Some rows mark clone size as missing; the rest say once, few, many or name a class of expanded clone.

j_gene | d_gene | abundance | v_gene | CDR3aa | CDR3nt
TRBJ2-3 | - | - | TRBV21-1 | CASSKGYYLAGPRSDTQYF | TGTGCCAGCAGCAAAGGATACTATTTAGCGGGGCCACGAAGCGATACGCAGTATTTT
TRBJ2-7 | - | - | TRBV7-2 | CASSWGAGAYEQYF | TGTGCCAGCAGCTGGGGGGCAGGGGCCTACGAGCAGTACTTC
TRBJ2-7 | - | - | TRBV9 | CASSVSQGYEQYF | TGTGCCAGCAGCGTAAGCCAGGGCTACGAGCAGTACTTC
TRBJ2-1 | TRBD2 | - | TRBV11-3 | CASSALAGGSYNEQFF | TGTGCCAGCAGCGCCTTAGCGGGAGGCTCCTACAATGAGCAGTTCTTC
TRBJ2-1 | - | - | TRBV4-2 | CASSRYTGTDYNEQFF | TGTGCCAGCAGCCGCTACACCGGGACGGACTACAATGAGCAGTTCTTC
TRBJ2-1 | - | - | TRBV5-4 | CASRLGRTADEQFF | TGTGCCAGCAGGTTAGGACGGACGGCCGATGAGCAGTTCTTC
TRBJ1-1 | - | - | TRBV6-1 | CASSEYRQKNTEAFF | TGTGCCAGCAGTGAATATCGCCAAAAGAACACTGAAGCTTTCTTT
TRBJ2-7 | - | - | TRBV6-6 | CASSYLGTGREQYF | TGTGCCAGCAGTTACTTGGGTACAGGGCGCGAGCAGTACTTC
TRBJ2-2 | TRBD2 | - | TRBV5-1 | CASSSGGGPTGELFF | TGCGCCAGCAGTTCTGGCGGGGGGCCCACCGGGGAGCTGTTTTTT
TRBJ2-2 | TRBD2 | - | TRBV7-8 | CASTSKRMGSGRFGELFF | TGTGCCAGCACCTCCAAGAGGATGGGTAGCGGGAGATTCGGGGAGCTGTTTTTT
TRBJ2-2 | - | - | TRBV5-1 | CASSLVTANTGELFF | TGCGCCAGCAGCTTGGTGACAGCGAACACCGGGGAGCTGTTTTTT
TRBJ2-2 | - | - | TRBV29-1 | CSVPTAPFTGELFF | TGCAGCGTCCCGACTGCACCCTTCACCGGGGAGCTGTTTTTT
TRBJ1-2 | - | - | TRBV18 | CASSPAELNYGYTF | TGTGCCAGCTCACCGGCAGAGCTTAACTATGGCTACACCTTC
TRBJ1-1 | - | - | TRBV7-3 | CASSLKTWGGRNTEAFF | TGTGCCAGCAGCTTAAAGACCTGGGGGGGTCGGAACACTGAAGCTTTCTTT
TRBJ2-5 | TRBD1 | - | TRBV5-1 | CASSGGTGAQETQYF | TGCGCCAGCAGCGGGGGGACAGGGGCGCAGGAGACCCAGTACTTC
TRBJ2-3 | TRBD1 | - | TRBV6-5 | CASRQGAYTDTQYF | TGTGCCAGCAGACAGGGGGCGTACACAGATACGCAGTATTTT
TRBJ2-3 | TRBD2 | - | TRBV19 | CASSRTSGSTDTQYF | TGTGCCAGTAGCAGGACTAGCGGAAGCACAGATACGCAGTATTTT
TRBJ2-7 | - | - | TRBV7-9 | CASSSPQASATYEQYF | TGTGCCAGCAGCTCACCCCAGGCTAGCGCTACCTACGAGCAGTACTTC
TRBJ2-1 | TRBD2 | - | TRBV9 | CASSVGGGPWNEQFF | TGTGCCAGCAGCGTAGGGGGAGGGCCGTGGAATGAGCAGTTCTTC
TRBJ2-3 | TRBD2 | once | TRBV18 | CASSPLPAGGITDTQYF | TGTGCCAGCTCACCACTCCCAGCGGGAGGGATCACAGATACGCAGTATTTT
TRBJ2-7 | - | - | TRBV28 | CASTLDGSYEQYF | TGTGCCAGCACCCTGGACGGGTCCTACGAGCAGTACTTC
TRBJ2-3 | - | - | TRBV7-6 | CASSLAITDTQYF | TGTGCCAGCAGCTTAGCAATCACAGATACGCAGTATTTT
TRBJ2-7 | TRBD1 | - | TRBV5-8 | CASSPPDRTVDEQYF | TGTGCCAGCAGCCCACCGGACAGGACCGTCGACGAGCAGTACTTC
TRBJ1-5 | - | - | TRBV7-2 | CASSTSRGGNQPQHF | TGTGCCAGCAGCACCTCCAGGGGAGGCAATCAGCCCCAGCATTTT
TRBJ2-3 | - | - | TRBV29-1 | CSVPDLTDTQYF | TGCAGCGTTCCGGACCTTACAGATACGCAGTATTTT
TRBJ1-5 | - | - | TRBV7-8 | CASSPTGTAGSQPQHF | TGTGCCAGCAGCCCGACCGGGACGGCAGGCAGTCAGCCCCAGCATTTT
TRBJ2-3 | TRBD2 | - | TRBV29-1 | CSVRGLAESTDTQYF | TGCAGCGTCAGAGGACTAGCCGAGAGCACAGATACGCAGTATTTT
TRBJ2-7 | TRBD1 | - | TRBV7-9 | CASSPGQGGEQYF | TGTGCCAGCAGCCCAGGACAGGGGGGCGAGCAGTACTTC
TRBJ2-5 | - | - | TRBV10-3 | CAISGRGGALLETQYF | TGTGCCATCAGTGGACGAGGGGGAGCCCTTTTAGAGACCCAGTACTTC